This TCR beta chain was recovered during a study of identical twins. Study conclusions and caveats: Excess low generation probability was seen in twin-shared out-of-frame alpha sequences.

V trimming: 6 bases; J trimming: 4 bases; junction bases outside the gene matches: 13. CDR3 length: 15 residues. Germline values: CDR1 DFQATT, CDR2 SNEGSKA (reference sequence). TCRdb re-called the 5' RACE reads through MiXCR, storing one row per CDR3 protein. There are around 480,000 distinct CDR3 sequences in the sample; roughly an eighth occur only once, and approximately 0.98% lies in the top ten. By sample share, this clonotype is medium-sized. The antigen is undetermined. These records were also assigned to another study, of yellow fever vaccine responses in identical twins. From that paper: Twins' T cell vaccine responses reportedly looked partly convergent, partly personalized.

Sample: CD4+ T cells sorted from blood. The V and J genes are TRBV20-1 and TRBJ1-1, with 8 bases identical to TRBD1. The TCR originated in a woman aged 18-29 years in good health. In DNA, the CDR3 is TGCAGTGCCGCTCGCGGGACAGGTGAGAGCACTGAAGCTTTCTTT. It codes for CSAARGTGESTEAFF.